Listed below are T cell receptor beta chains from one sample, sequenced in a study of STAT5B mutations in CD4+ large granular lymphocyte leukemia. The method was immunoSEQ multiplex PCR; TCRdb's version includes in-frame clones alone and lacks a portion of them. The sample gives 30,000 to 40,000 clones, less than 80% of which show up once; 2.5% to 3% is in the top ten. Sequencing was carried out using CD4+ T cells from blood buffy coats. The source is a human donor in good health. The CDR3 runs from the conserved cysteine through the conserved F or W. The D gene is left open where the match is weak. Clone size, where shown, is once, few, many, or a class for clones that have expanded.

D gene	J gene	clone size	V gene	CDR3 DNA	CDR3 protein
-	TRBJ1-2	few	TRBV18	TGTGCCAGCTCACCACCGTTGAGGCAGGACAATGGCTACACCTTC	CASSPPLRQDNGYTF
-	TRBJ1-6	-	TRBV5-8	TGTGCCAGCAGCTTAAACAGTGGAAATAATTCACCCCTCCACTTT	CASSLNSGNNSPLHF
TRBD1	TRBJ1-4	-	TRBV9	TGTGCCAGCAGCGTAGGACAGGGGGCGTCTGGACTGTTTTTT	CASSVGQGASGLFF
-	TRBJ1-4	-	TRBV20-1	TGCAGTGCAGCTCAGGGGTCATTTCTGTTTTTT	CSAAQGSFLFF
-	TRBJ2-7	few	TRBV19	TGTGCCAGTAGTATCCGACAGAGATACGAGCAGTACTTC	CASSIRQRYEQYF
-	TRBJ1-6	-	TRBV5-1	TGCGCCAGCAGCTTGGTGGCAGGGGACAATTCACCCCTCCACTTT	CASSLVAGDNSPLHF
TRBD1	TRBJ2-6	-	TRBV7-9	TGTGCCAGCAGCCTGACAGGGGCCCACTCTGGGGCCAACGTCCTGACTTTC	CASSLTGAHSGANVLTF
-	TRBJ2-5	-	TRBV30	TGTGCCGGCCGGGTCGGGGGCTGGGAGACCCAGTACTTC	CAGRVGGWETQYF
TRBD2	TRBJ2-3	-	TRBV11-2	TGTGCCAGCAGCCCGGGACTAGGGGTCGCAGATACGCAGTATTTT	CASSPGLGVADTQYF
-	TRBJ1-2	-	TRBV9	TGTGCCAGCAGCGTACCCCCCCGGGGCTACACCTTC	CASSVPPRGYTF
TRBD2	TRBJ2-7	-	TRBV30	TGTGCCTGGAGTCGGACTAGGATGGCCTACGAGCAGTACTTC	CAWSRTRMAYEQYF
-	TRBJ2-1	-	TRBV14	TGTGCCAGCAGCCGTGCTCGGGGGCGCAACAATGAGCAGTTCTTC	CASSRARGRNNEQFF
TRBD1	TRBJ1-2	-	TRBV5-1	TGCGCCAGCAGCTTGGTCACAGGGGGCAGAGGCTATGGCTACACCTTC	CASSLVTGGRGYGYTF
TRBD1	TRBJ2-1	-	TRBV11-2	TGTGCCAGCAGCTCGGGACAGTACTACAATGAGCAGTTCTTC	CASSSGQYYNEQFF
-	TRBJ2-3	-	TRBV19	TGTGCCAGTAAATCGCCCAACTTGCGAACAGATACGCAGTATTTT	CASKSPNLRTDTQYF
-	TRBJ2-3	-	TRBV2	TGTGCCAGCAGCGAGGGGAACGCAGATACGCAGTATTTT	CASSEGNADTQYF
TRBD2	TRBJ2-4	once	TRBV27	TGTGCCAGCAGTCCCCTGACTAGCGGGACTTCTCGAGCCAAAAACATTCAGTACTTC	CASSPLTSGTSRAKNIQYF
TRBD1	TRBJ1-4	few	TRBV18	TGTGCCAGCTCACCAGGACAGGTCCCTAATGAAAAACTGTTTTTT	CASSPGQVPNEKLFF
-	TRBJ2-4	-	TRBV5-5	TGTGCCAGCAGCTCGGCGGGAAAGGACATTCAGTACTTC	CASSSAGKDIQYF
TRBD2	TRBJ2-3	-	TRBV7-2	TGTGCCAGCAGCTCCACCCGTCTAGCGGCGGGTAGCACAGATACGCAGTATTTT	CASSSTRLAAGSTDTQYF
-	TRBJ1-2	-	TRBV29-1	TGCAGCGTTGGGGGGCGCAACTATGGCTACACCTTC	CSVGGRNYGYTF
-	TRBJ2-3	-	TRBV5-1	TGCGCCAGCACAATAGGCACAGATACGCAGTATTTT	CASTIGTDTQYF
TRBD1	TRBJ2-2	-	TRBV6-5	TGTGCCAGCAGTTACTCGAGGGGGCACGGGGAGCTGTTTTTT	CASSYSRGHGELFF
TRBD1	TRBJ1-2	-	TRBV5-8	TGTGCCAGCAGCCGACAGGGATTCGGCTACACCTTC	CASSRQGFGYTF
-	TRBJ2-7	-	TRBV19	TGTGCCAGTAGTATAGGTACGGAGGTCCCCTTCTACGAGCAGTACTTC	CASSIGTEVPFYEQYF
-	TRBJ2-2	-	TRBV27	TGTGCCAGCAAAGTATGGGGCCTCGACACCGGGGAGCTGTTTTTT	CASKVWGLDTGELFF
-	TRBJ2-7	-	TRBV18	TGTGCCAGCTCACCACCGGGCTCACCCCAACGGCAGTACTTC	CASSPPGSPQRQYF
-	TRBJ2-1	-	TRBV13	TGTGCCAGCAGCTCCATACTGCGTCTTAGCTCCTACAATGAGCAGTTCTTC	CASSSILRLSSYNEQFF
-	TRBJ2-1	-	TRBV5-1	TGCGCCAGCAATCCCAGGGGCTCCTACAATGAGCAGTTCTTC	CASNPRGSYNEQFF
-	TRBJ1-5	-	TRBV10-3	TGTGCCATCCCATTAATACCCGTTCGACATTTT	CAIPLIPVRHF
-	TRBJ2-3	-	TRBV30	TGTGCCTGGAACCCAGGTGGCCGTTCTAGCACAGATACGCAGTATTTT	CAWNPGGRSSTDTQYF
-	TRBJ2-7	-	TRBV4-3	TGCGCCAGCAGCCAAGATCGTCGGTACGAGCAGTACTTC	CASSQDRRYEQYF
-	TRBJ2-1	-	TRBV10-3	TGTGCCATCAGTGAGTCTGCCCCCCTCTCCTACAATGAGCAGTTCTTC	CAISESAPLSYNEQFF
TRBD1	TRBJ1-5	-	TRBV5-6	TGTGCCAGCAGCCGGACGGGACAGGGATTCAATCAGCCCCAGCATTTT	CASSRTGQGFNQPQHF
TRBD1	TRBJ1-4	few	TRBV4-1	TGCGCCAGCAGCCCCCGGGACAGGGCTAATGAAAAACTGTTTTTT	CASSPRDRANEKLFF
-	TRBJ1-3	-	TRBV7-2	TGTGCCAGCAGCTTAGGGTCGGGGACTGGAAACACCATATATTTT	CASSLGSGTGNTIYF
TRBD1	TRBJ1-2	-	TRBV7-9	TGTGCCAGCAGCTCAGGGGGGCCTGGCTATGGCTACACCTTC	CASSSGGPGYGYTF
-	TRBJ2-5	once	TRBV6-5	TGTGCCAGCAGTTACTCGGGGGTGAGGCAAGAGACCCAGTACTTC	CASSYSGVRQETQYF
TRBD2	TRBJ2-2	-	TRBV7-2	TGTGCCAGCAGCCGGACTAGCGGGGGGAACACCGGGGAGCTGTTTTTT	CASSRTSGGNTGELFF
-	TRBJ2-7	-	TRBV5-1	TGCGCCAGCAGCTTGGCCCTTAAATCGGACGAGCAGTACTTC	CASSLALKSDEQYF
-	TRBJ2-5	-	TRBV15	TGTGCCACCAGCAGAGATCGGGGCGGACAAGAGACCCAGTACTTC	CATSRDRGGQETQYF
-	TRBJ2-3	-	TRBV7-2	TGTGCCAGCGGGCGGGAAGATACGCAGTATTTT	CASGREDTQYF
-	TRBJ2-3	-	TRBV5-1	TGCGCCAGCAGCTTGGGGCAGGCCTCCGGTAGCACAGATACGCAGTATTTT	CASSLGQASGSTDTQYF
-	TRBJ2-1	few	TRBV19	TGTGCCAGTACGACCGCGGCGGGGATGAGTGAGCAGTTCTTC	CASTTAAGMSEQFF
TRBD1	TRBJ1-4	few	TRBV19	TGTGCCAGTAATACAGGGGGAGGGGATGAAAAACTGTTTTTT	CASNTGGGDEKLFF
TRBD2	TRBJ2-1	-	TRBV14	TGTGCCAGCAGCCTTCTAGCGGGGGGGCTCAATGAGCAGTTCTTC	CASSLLAGGLNEQFF
-	TRBJ1-2	-	TRBV30	TGTGCCTTCTCCCCAGCCTATGGCTACACCTTC	CAFSPAYGYTF
TRBD1	TRBJ1-5	few	TRBV2	TGTGCCAGCAGTGAGGGACAGGGAATTCGGCCCCAGCATTTT	CASSEGQGIRPQHF
-	TRBJ1-2	-	TRBV25-1	TGTGCCAGCAGTGAATATGGACGCTATGGCTACACCTTC	CASSEYGRYGYTF
-	TRBJ1-2	-	TRBV9	TGTGCCAGCAGCGTAGAGGGATCCCCCTCGGGAGTCTATGGCTACACCTTC	CASSVEGSPSGVYGYTF
-	TRBJ1-1	-	TRBV6-4	TGTGCCAGCAGTGAGGCTTTTGGCACTGAAGCTTTCTTT	CASSEAFGTEAFF
-	TRBJ1-1	-	TRBV5-1	TGCGCCAGCAGCTCCGCCCTGAACACTGAAGCTTTCTTT	CASSSALNTEAFF
-	TRBJ1-1	-	TRBV7-6	TGTGCCAGCAGCGAAGAACCTAAGGCATCGACAGGAGAAGCTTTCTTT	CASSEEPKASTGEAFF
-	TRBJ2-7	-	TRBV6-5	TGTGCCAGCAGTTACTCCTTTGGATACGAGCAGTACTTC	CASSYSFGYEQYF
-	TRBJ1-6	few	TRBV27	TGTGCCAGCAGTTTCTGGGGTAGCAATTCACCCCTCCACTTT	CASSFWGSNSPLHF